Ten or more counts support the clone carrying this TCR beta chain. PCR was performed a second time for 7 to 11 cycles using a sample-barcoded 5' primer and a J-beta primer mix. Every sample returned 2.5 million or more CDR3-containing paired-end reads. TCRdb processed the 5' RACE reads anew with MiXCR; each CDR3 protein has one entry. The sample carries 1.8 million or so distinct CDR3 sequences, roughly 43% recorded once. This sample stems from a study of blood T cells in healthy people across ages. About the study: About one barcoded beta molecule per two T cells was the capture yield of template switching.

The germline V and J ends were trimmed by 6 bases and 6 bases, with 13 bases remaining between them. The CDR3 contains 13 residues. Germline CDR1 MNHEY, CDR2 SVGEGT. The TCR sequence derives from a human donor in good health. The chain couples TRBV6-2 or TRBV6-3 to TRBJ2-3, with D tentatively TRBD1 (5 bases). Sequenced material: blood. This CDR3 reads CASSPNSGDTQYF. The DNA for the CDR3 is TGTGCCAGCAGCCCGAACTCAGGGGATACGCAGTATTTT.